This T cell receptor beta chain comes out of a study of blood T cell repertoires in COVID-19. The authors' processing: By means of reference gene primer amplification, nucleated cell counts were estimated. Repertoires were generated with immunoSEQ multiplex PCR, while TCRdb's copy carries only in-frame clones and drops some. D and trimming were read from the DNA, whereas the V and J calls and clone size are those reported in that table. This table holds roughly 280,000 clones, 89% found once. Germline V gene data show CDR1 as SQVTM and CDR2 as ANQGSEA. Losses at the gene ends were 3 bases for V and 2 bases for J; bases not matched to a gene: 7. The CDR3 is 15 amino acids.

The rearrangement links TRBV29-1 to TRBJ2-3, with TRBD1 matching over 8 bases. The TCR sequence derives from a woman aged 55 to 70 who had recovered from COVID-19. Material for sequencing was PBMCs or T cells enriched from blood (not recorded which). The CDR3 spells CSVDTGTGHTDTQYF. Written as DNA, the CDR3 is TGCAGCGTTGATACCGGGACAGGCCACACAGATACGCAGTATTTT.